Presented here are 3 T cell receptor beta chains from one specimen sequenced in a study of post-analysis software for immune sequencing data. cDNA libraries of TCR beta carried unique molecular identifiers. TCRdb re-analysed the PCR reads in MiXCR, keeping a single row per CDR3 protein. The sample includes some 500,000 distinct CDR3 sequences, 45% seen only once; the top ten take about an eighth. Findings and limits, study-wide: A handful of TRBV segments (TRBV5-6, TRBV5-1 and TRBV20-1 among them) occurred more frequently in patients than in controls.

These receptors have no known antigen. Sequenced material: blood. Source of these receptors: a girl aged 10 to 17 with multiple sclerosis.

The chain has TRBV18 and TRBJ2-4, with D possibly matching TRBD1 (6 bases). The DNA end is more similar to TRBJ2-7, so the J call may be wrong. This CDR3 has 16 amino acids. Germline V gene lookup returns CDR1 KGHSH and CDR2 LQKENI. The CDR3, as DNA: TGTGCCAGCTCACCAGTCGTTCAGGGGAGTTCCTACGAGCAGTACTTC. This codes for CASSPVVQGSSYEQYF.

This chain connects TRBV5-4 to TRBJ2-1, with D perhaps TRBD2 (6 bases). Germline values: CDR1 SGHNT, CDR2 YYREEE (reference sequence). The CDR3 is 14 residues long. V was pared by 4 bases and J by 10 bases, with 18 bases between. This chain's CDR3 is CASSHGLLPSEQFF. CDR3 nucleotide sequence: TGTGCCAGCAGCCATGGACTACTCCCCAGCGAGCAGTTCTTC.

A word on this clonotype: A junction end diverges from the germline sequence, so it may reflect a read error. The V call is TRBV2, the J call TRBJ2-1; 8 bases line up with TRBD2. Looked up from germline, CDR1 is SNHLY and CDR2 is FYNNEI. The length of the CDR3 is 17 residues. CDR3 protein: CASSEEGTGGAYSEQFF. Written as DNA, the CDR3 is TGTGCCAGCAGTGAAGAGGGTACGGGAGGGGCCTACAGTGAGCAGTTCTTC. The full variable domain, completed using reference TRBV2 and TRBJ2-1, is EPEVTQTPSHQVTQMGQEVILRCVPISNHLYFYWYRQILGQKVEFLVSFYNNEISEKSEIFDDQFSVERPDGSNFTLKIRSTKLEDSAMYFCASSEEGTGGAYSEQFFGPGTRLTVL.